The 2 T cell receptor beta chains given below trace back to one sample, sequenced in a study of cytomegalovirus exposure and HLA in healthy donors. Generated by immunoSEQ multiplex PCR, the TCRdb table keeps only in-frame clones and is missing some. This table has some 150,000 clones, about 95% appearing once. Sequencing was performed on PBMCs. The receptors come from a man younger than 30 in good health and CMV-seropositive.

V and J are TRBV5-1 and TRBJ2-1; 8 bases are a match to TRBD2. Germline assignment: CDR1 SGHRS and CDR2 YFSETQ. V shed 2 bases, J shed 0 bases, and the junction held 4 bases outside the gene matches. The CDR3 extends over 16 amino acids. The CDR3 nucleotides read TGCGCCAGCAGCTTTACTAGCGGACTCTCCTACAATGAGCAGTTCTTC. Encoded protein: CASSFTSGLSYNEQFF.

The rearrangement uses TRBV27 and TRBJ2-3; weak D call: TRBD1 (6 bases). Germline V gene lookup returns CDR1 MNHEY and CDR2 SMNVEV (reference sequence). V was trimmed by 4 bases and J by 1 base, leaving 21 bases between them. The CDR3 is 18 amino acids. The CDR3 here is CASSSPGDNVVGTDTQYF. The CDR3, as DNA: TGTGCCAGCAGTTCCCCAGGGGACAACGTGGTCGGCACAGATACGCAGTATTTT.